Each of the 5 T cell receptor beta chains below was sequenced from the same sample in a study of blood T cell repertoires in COVID-19. Some clones are missing from TCRdb's copy, which holds only in-frame ones; the method was immunoSEQ multiplex PCR. Of roughly 280,000 clones listed, roughly 86% are singletons. The specimen sequenced was peripheral blood. These receptors originate from a man aged 35 to 55 with active or convalescent COVID-19.

V usage is TRBV5-4 and J usage is TRBJ2-1; D is possibly TRBD2 (6 bases). The CDR3 runs 14 residues. The germline V gene has CDR1 SGHNT and CDR2 YYREEE (reference sequence). Trimming cost V 0 bases and J 7 bases, with 11 bases left between them. The CDR3 sequence: CASSLERAGNEQFF. DNA of the CDR3: TGTGCCAGCAGCTTGGAGCGCGCGGGGAATGAGCAGTTCTTC.

The DNA for the CDR3 is TGTGCCAGCAGTCCAACCTGGAAATACGGGACTAGCGGGAAGGTCGATGAGCAGTTCTTC. It codes for CASSPTWKYGTSGKVDEQFF. V gene TRBV28 combines with J gene TRBJ2-1; the match to TRBD2 covers 13 bases. Looked up from germline, CDR1 is MDHEN and CDR2 is SYDVKM. The CDR3 length is 20 residues. The V gene end was trimmed by 5 bases and the J gene end by 8 bases; junction bases not matched to a gene: 21. Using reference TRBV28 and TRBJ2-1 for the parts outside the CDR3, the full variable domain is DVKVTQSSRYLVKRTGEKVFLECVQDMDHENMFWYRQDPGLGLRLIYFSYDVKMKEKGDIPEGYSVSREKKERFSLILESASTNQTSMYLCASSPTWKYGTSGKVDEQFFGPGTRLTVL.

This chain joins TRBV7-6 and TRBJ1-4; D gene ambiguous. The germline V and J ends were trimmed by 4 bases and 6 bases, with 15 bases remaining between them. The CDR3 loop spans 15 amino acids. Germline V gives CDR1 SGHVS, CDR2 FNYEAQ. The CDR3 loop reads CASSSLDTGDEKLFF. The CDR3 DNA reads as TGTGCCAGCAGCTCACTAGACACCGGGGATGAAAAACTGTTTTTT.

The chain carries TRBV5-5 and TRBJ2-5; D perhaps matches TRBD2 (6 bases). The length of the CDR3 is 15 residues. Germline loops: CDR1 SGHKS, CDR2 YYEKEE (reference sequence). The V and J ends lost 2 bases and 0 bases respectively, with 11 bases between them. The CDR3 DNA sequence: TGTGCCAGCAGCTTCGGTACTAGCAACCAAGAGACCCAGTACTTC. The encoded protein is CASSFGTSNQETQYF. Based on the CDR3 plus reference TRBV5-5 and TRBJ2-5, the full variable domain is DAGVTQSPTHLIKTRGQQVTLRCSPISGHKSVSWYQQVLGQGPQFIFQYYEKEERGRGNFPDRFSARQFPNYSSELNVNALLLGDSALYLCASSFGTSNQETQYFGPGTRLLVL.

CDR3 sequence reads: CASRKMTVPNYGYTF. CDR3 nucleotide sequence: TGTGCCAGTAGGAAAATGACAGTTCCTAACTATGGCTACACCTTC. The V gene is TRBV19, the J gene TRBJ1-2; D possibly corresponds to TRBD1 (5 bases). Germline V gene sequence: CDR1 LNHDA, CDR2 SQIVND (reference sequence). CDR3 size: 15 residues. Trimming shortened V by 6 bases and J by 0 bases, and 14 bases separated the two germline ends.